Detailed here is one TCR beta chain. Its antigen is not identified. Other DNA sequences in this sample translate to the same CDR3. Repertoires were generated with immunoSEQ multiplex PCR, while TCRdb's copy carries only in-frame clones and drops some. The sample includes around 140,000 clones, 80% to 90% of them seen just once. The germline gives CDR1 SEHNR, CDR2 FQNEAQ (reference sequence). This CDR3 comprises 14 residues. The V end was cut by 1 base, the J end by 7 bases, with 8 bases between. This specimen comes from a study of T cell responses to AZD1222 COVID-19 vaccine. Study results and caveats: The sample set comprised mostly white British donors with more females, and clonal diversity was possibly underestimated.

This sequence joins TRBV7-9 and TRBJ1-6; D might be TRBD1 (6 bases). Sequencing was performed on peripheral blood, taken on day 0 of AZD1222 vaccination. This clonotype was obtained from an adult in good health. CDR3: CASSLGTDNSPLHF. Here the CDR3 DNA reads TGTGCCAGCAGCTTAGGGACAGACAATTCACCCCTCCACTTT.